This entry features one T cell receptor (beta chain) sequence. Its antigen remains unidentified. CDR3 length: 14 amino acids. The V and J ends lost 2 bases and 0 bases respectively, with 6 bases between them. Germline CDR1 SGHRS, CDR2 YFSETQ. Measured with immunoSEQ multiplex PCR; TCRdb has only the in-frame clones, and not every one. The repertoire holds approximately 33,000 clones, with about 85% as singletons. These data originate in a study of OX40 agonist ivuxolimab in advanced cancers. Study-wide context: The patients' treatment was ivuxolimab, an agonistic anti-OX40 (CD134) antibody. Overall study results and limits: More expanded clones were found, on average, in CD8+ than in CD4+ T cells.

The receptor comes from an adult with an advanced solid tumor such as melanoma, head and neck, liver or kidney cancer. The chain joins TRBV5-1 to TRBJ2-1; TRBD2 might be the D (6 bases). This material consisted of CD4+ or CD8+ T cells sorted from blood, taken in a trial of the OX40 agonist ivuxolimab. The chain's CDR3 is CASSFGGSYNEQFF. CDR3 coding DNA: TGCGCCAGCAGCTTCGGGGGCTCCTACAATGAGCAGTTCTTC.